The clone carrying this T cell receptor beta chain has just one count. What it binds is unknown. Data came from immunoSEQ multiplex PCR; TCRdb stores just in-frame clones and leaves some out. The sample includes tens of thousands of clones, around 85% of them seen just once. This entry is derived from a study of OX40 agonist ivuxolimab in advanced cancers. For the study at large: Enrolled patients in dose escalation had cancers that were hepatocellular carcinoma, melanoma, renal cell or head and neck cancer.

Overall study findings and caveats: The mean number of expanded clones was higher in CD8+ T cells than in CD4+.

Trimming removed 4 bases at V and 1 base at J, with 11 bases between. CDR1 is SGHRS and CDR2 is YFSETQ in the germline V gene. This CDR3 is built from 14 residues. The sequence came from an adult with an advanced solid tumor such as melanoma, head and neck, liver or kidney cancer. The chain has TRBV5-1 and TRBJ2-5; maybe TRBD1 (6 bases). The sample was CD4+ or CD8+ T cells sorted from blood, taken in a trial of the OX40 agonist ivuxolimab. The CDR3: CASSLGQLQETQYF. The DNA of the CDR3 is TGCGCCAGCAGCCTCGGACAGCTCCAAGAGACCCAGTACTTC.